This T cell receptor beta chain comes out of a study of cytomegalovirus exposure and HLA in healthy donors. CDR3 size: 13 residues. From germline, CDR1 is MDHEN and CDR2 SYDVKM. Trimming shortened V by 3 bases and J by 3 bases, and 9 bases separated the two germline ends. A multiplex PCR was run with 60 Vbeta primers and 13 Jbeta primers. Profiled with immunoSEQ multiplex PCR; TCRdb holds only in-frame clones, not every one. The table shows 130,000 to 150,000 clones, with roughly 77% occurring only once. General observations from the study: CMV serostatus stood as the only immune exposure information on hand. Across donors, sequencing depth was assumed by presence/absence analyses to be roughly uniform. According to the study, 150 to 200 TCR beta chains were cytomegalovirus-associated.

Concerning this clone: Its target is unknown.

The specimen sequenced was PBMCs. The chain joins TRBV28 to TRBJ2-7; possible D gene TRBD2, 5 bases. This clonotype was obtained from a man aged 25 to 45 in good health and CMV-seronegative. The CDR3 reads CASSFGGLYEQYF. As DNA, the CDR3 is TGTGCCAGCAGTTTTGGCGGGCTCTACGAGCAGTACTTC. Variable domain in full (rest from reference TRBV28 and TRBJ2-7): DVKVTQSSRYLVKRTGEKVFLECVQDMDHENMFWYRQDPGLGLRLIYFSYDVKMKEKGDIPEGYSVSREKKERFSLILESASTNQTSMYLCASSFGGLYEQYFGPGTRLTVT.